This passage covers 13 T cell receptor beta chains from one sample sequenced in a study of post-analysis software for immune sequencing data. Whole-study findings and limits: Among four to six TRBV segments more frequent in patients than controls were TRBV5-6, TRBV5-1 and TRBV20-1.

Prepared TCR beta cDNA libraries contained unique molecular identifiers. Via MiXCR, TCRdb re-called the PCR reads, giving one row per CDR3 protein. This table has 750,000 to 950,000 distinct CDR3 sequences, around 50% appearing once. These TCRs' antigens remain unknown. The sequencing sample was made of blood. Receptors originate from a girl between 5 and 17 years old with multiple sclerosis.

Turning to this clonotype: An end of the junction differs from the germline gene, which may be a read error. The rearrangement links TRBV18 to TRBJ1-2; a weak D match, TRBD1 (6 bases). Germline CDR1 is KGHSH and CDR2 is LQKENI. The CDR3 consists of 15 residues. The CDR3 DNA follows: TGCGCCAGCTCACCCGGGTTCGGACAGTCGGCTGGCTACACCTTC. Protein: CASSPGFGQSAGYTF.

This rearrangement joins TRBV12-3 or TRBV12-4 to TRBJ2-7; D is unresolved. Trimming took 3 bases from V and 2 from J, leaving 14 bases between them. The CDR3 loop spans 15 amino acids. Here the CDR3 DNA reads TGTGCCAGCAGTTTCCGACAAAAGGTTACCTACGAGCAGTACTTC. This translates into CASSFRQKVTYEQYF.

The chain has TRBV2 and TRBJ2-1; D not certain. CDR3 length: 13 amino acids. Germline CDR1 and CDR2: SNHLY and FYNNEI. The ends were cut back, 5 bases at V and 4 bases at J, with 9 bases in the middle. In DNA, the CDR3 is TGTGCCAGCAGTACCCTAGGGTACAATGAGCAGTTCTTC. Amino acid sequence: CASSTLGYNEQFF.

This clonotype was picked up a small number of times. V and J are TRBV2 and TRBJ2-3; a weak D match, TRBD2 (5 bases). This CDR3 contains 12 residues. Trimming left V 6 bases short and J 3 bases short, with 7 bases between. Germline-derived CDR1 and CDR2 are SNHLY and FYNNEI. The CDR3 nucleotides read TGTGCCAGCAGGAGGGTTACAGATACGCAGTATTTT. Protein: CASRRVTDTQYF.

In nucleotides, the CDR3 is TGCAGCGTGGGGGGACAGGGCGAGAGCTACGAGCAGTACTTC. It translates to CSVGGQGESYEQYF. V is TRBV29-1 and J is TRBJ2-5; 9 bases are a match to TRBD1. The DNA end lines up better with TRBJ2-7; the J call may be wrong. Germline CDR1 and CDR2: SQVTM and ANQGSEA. This CDR3 has 14 residues.

This clonotype was observed a handful of times. The rearrangement uses TRBV29-1 and TRBJ2-7, with D tentatively TRBD2 (6 bases). The CDR3 spans 12 residues. Germline V CDR1 and CDR2: SQVTM, ANQGSEA. The ends were cut back, 6 bases at V and 4 bases at J, with 13 bases in the middle. The DNA of the CDR3 is TGCAGCGTCATGACTAGAAAGTACGAGCAGTACTTC. Protein: CSVMTRKYEQYF.

CDR3 DNA: TGTGCCAGCAGTATGCGGACAGGGTACGGCGAGCAGTACTTC. The encoded protein is CASSMRTGYGEQYF. The J gene is TRBJ2-7, the V gene TRBV27, with 8 bases matching TRBD1. The CDR3 covers 14 residues. The V and J ends lost 5 bases and 6 bases, in that order; junction bases with no gene match: 9. The V gene's germline CDR1 is MNHEY and CDR2 SMNVEV (reference sequence).

The chain carries TRBV14 and TRBJ2-7; possibly TRBD1 for D (6 bases). The J call is uncertain, as TRBJ2-5 better fits the DNA end. The CDR3 is 12 residues long. Per germline, CDR1 SGHDN and CDR2 FVKESK. The CDR3 loop reads CASSHQGSTQYF. CDR3 nucleotide sequence: TGTGCCAGCAGCCATCAGGGGTCGACCCAGTACTTC.

The chain employs TRBV29-1 and TRBJ1-2; D unresolved. The CDR3 length is 12 residues. CDR1 and CDR2 (germline): SQVTM, ANQGSEA. Trimming removed 6 bases at V and 5 bases at J, with 13 bases between. This CDR3 is CSVSGPDYGYTF. The DNA of the CDR3 is TGCAGCGTCTCAGGTCCGGATTATGGCTACACCTTC. Based on the CDR3 plus reference TRBV29-1 and TRBJ1-2, the full variable domain is SAVISQKPSRDICQRGTSLTIQCQVDSQVTMMFWYRQQPGQSLTLIATANQGSEATYESGFVIDKFPISRPNLTFSTLTVSNMSPEDSSIYLCSVSGPDYGYTFGSGTRLTVV.

This clonotype appeared a few times. The chain recombines TRBV10-3 with TRBJ2-7; no definite D call. Looked up from germline, CDR1 is ENHRY and CDR2 is SYGVKD. V was clipped by 8 bases and J by 2 bases, with 16 bases between them. CDR3 size: 14 residues. The CDR3 is CAIGSGIGTYEQYF. CDR3 in DNA: TGTGCCATCGGTTCTGGGATCGGAACCTACGAGCAGTACTTC.

As to this clonotype: One junction end disagrees with the germline gene, perhaps due to a read error. The V and J genes are TRBV6-5 and TRBJ2-5, with TRBD2 matching over 8 bases. CDR1 MNHEY and CDR2 SVGAGI come from the germline V gene. CDR3 length: 14 residues. The CDR3 reads CASYRREGMETRYF. The CDR3 nucleotides are TGTGCCAGTTACCGACGGGAGGGAATGGAGACCCGGTACTTC.

V and J are TRBV6-5 and TRBJ1-2; the match to TRBD1 covers 9 bases. Germline assignment: CDR1 MNHEY and CDR2 SVGAGI. The CDR3 runs 16 residues. V was pared by 0 bases and J by 5 bases, with 7 bases of the junction left unmatched. The CDR3, as DNA: TGTGCCAGCAGTTACTCGTTCAGCGGGACAGGGTATGGCTACACCTTC. Translating it yields CASSYSFSGTGYGYTF.

This clonotype has just a few counts. The V and J genes are TRBV12-3 or TRBV12-4 and TRBJ1-1; D not certain. The CDR3 length is 11 residues. V was trimmed by 3 bases and J by 11 bases, leaving 10 bases between them. This CDR3 is CASSLNAVAFF. The CDR3 nucleotides are TGTGCCAGCAGTTTGAACGCTGTGGCTTTCTTT.